This T cell receptor (beta chain) was profiled in a study of shared clonotypes between healthy human individuals. Into CD45RA+ naive and CD45RA-negative memory subsets, the CD4+ cells were split. Authors' methods: Sequence data from immunoSEQ were junction-only and lacked quality scores; consequently, filtering differed. Some clones are missing from TCRdb's copy, which holds only in-frame ones; the method was immunoSEQ multiplex PCR. Clonal size and the V and J genes are those of that table, whereas D and trimming came from the DNA. Altogether about 2 million clones are present, around 95% being singletons, with the ten largest covering approximately 0.13%. The sequenced material came from naive CD4+ T cells sorted from blood. The subset here: CD45RA+ positively selected. This sequence originates from a man aged 18 to 30 in good health.

The CDR3 loop is CASTPWRSSPSNQPQHF. CDR3 DNA: TGTGCCAGCACTCCGTGGAGATCCTCGCCGAGCAATCAGCCCCAGCATTTT. This chain links TRBV2 with TRBJ1-5; no definite D call. The CDR3 is 17 residues long. V was pared by 7 bases and J by 1 base, with 20 bases between. Germline lookup yields CDR1 SNHLY and CDR2 FYNNEI.